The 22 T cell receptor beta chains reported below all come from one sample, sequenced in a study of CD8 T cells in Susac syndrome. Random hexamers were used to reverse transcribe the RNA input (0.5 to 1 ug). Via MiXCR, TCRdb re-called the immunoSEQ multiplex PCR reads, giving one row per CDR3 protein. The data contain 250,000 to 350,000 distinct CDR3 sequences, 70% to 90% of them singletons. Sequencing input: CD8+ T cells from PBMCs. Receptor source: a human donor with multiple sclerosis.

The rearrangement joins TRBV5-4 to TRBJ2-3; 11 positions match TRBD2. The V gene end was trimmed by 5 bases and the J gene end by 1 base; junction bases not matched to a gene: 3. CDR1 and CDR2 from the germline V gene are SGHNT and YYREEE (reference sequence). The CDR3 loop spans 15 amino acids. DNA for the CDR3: TGTGCCAGCAGAATGGGACTAGCGGGCACAGATACGCAGTATTTT. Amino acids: CASRMGLAGTDTQYF.

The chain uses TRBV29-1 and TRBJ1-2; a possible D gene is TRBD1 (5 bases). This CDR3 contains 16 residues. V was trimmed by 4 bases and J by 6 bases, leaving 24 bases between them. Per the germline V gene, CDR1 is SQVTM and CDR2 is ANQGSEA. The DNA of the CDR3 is TGCAGCGTTGCCCGGGGAAACAGGCTATCAGTTGATGGCTACACCTTC. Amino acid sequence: CSVARGNRLSVDGYTF. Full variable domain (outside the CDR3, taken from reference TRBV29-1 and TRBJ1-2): SAVISQKPSRDICQRGTSLTIQCQVDSQVTMMFWYRQQPGQSLTLIATANQGSEATYESGFVIDKFPISRPNLTFSTLTVSNMSPEDSSIYLCSVARGNRLSVDGYTFGSGTRLTVV.

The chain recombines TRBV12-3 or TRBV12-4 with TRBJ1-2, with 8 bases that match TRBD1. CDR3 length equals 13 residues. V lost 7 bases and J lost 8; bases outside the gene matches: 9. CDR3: CASTAQGVEGYTF. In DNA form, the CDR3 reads TGTGCCAGCACGGCACAGGGGGTAGAGGGCTACACCTTC.

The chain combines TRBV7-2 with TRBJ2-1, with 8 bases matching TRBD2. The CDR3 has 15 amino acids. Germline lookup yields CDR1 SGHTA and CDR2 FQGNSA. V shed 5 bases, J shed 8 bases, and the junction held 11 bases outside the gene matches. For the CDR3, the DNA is TGTGCCAGCAGCCCCGGCTGGGCGGGAGGCCATGAGCAGTTCTTC. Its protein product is CASSPGWAGGHEQFF.

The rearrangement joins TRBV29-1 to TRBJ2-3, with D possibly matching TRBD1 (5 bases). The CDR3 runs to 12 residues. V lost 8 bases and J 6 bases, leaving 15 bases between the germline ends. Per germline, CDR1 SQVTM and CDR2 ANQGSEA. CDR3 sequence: CSQLVGPDTQYF. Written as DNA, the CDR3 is TGCAGCCAGCTCGTGGGGCCGGATACGCAGTATTTT.

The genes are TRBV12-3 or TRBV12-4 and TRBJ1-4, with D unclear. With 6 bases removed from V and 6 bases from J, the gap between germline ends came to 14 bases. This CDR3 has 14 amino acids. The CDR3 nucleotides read TGTGCCAGCAGCCTACGGGGTGGAGATGAAAAACTGTTTTTT. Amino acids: CASSLRGGDEKLFF.

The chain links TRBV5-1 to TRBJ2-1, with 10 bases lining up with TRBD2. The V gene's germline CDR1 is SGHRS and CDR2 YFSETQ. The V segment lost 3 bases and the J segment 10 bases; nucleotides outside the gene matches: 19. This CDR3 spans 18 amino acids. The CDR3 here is CASSYFFLRTSGLGEQFF. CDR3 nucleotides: TGCGCCAGCAGCTATTTTTTCCTCCGGACTAGCGGACTTGGGGAGCAGTTCTTC.

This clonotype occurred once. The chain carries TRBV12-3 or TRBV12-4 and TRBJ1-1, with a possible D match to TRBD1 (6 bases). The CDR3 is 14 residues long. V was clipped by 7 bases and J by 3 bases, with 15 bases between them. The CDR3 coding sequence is TGTGCCAGCAAATATAAGTCAGGGGACACTGAAGCTTTCTTT. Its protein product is CASKYKSGDTEAFF.

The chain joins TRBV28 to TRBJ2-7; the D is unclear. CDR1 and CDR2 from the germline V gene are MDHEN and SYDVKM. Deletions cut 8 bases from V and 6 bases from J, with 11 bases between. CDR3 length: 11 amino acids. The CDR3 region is CASQFLCEQYF. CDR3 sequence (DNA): TGTGCCAGCCAGTTCCTGTGCGAGCAGTACTTC.

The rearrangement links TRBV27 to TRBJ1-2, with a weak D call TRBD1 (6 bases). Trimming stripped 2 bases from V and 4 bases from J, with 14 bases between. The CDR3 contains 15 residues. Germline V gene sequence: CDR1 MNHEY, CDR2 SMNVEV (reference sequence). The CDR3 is CASSLRGPTGYGYTF. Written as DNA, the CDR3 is TGTGCCAGCAGTTTACGGGGGCCAACGGGCTATGGCTACACCTTC.

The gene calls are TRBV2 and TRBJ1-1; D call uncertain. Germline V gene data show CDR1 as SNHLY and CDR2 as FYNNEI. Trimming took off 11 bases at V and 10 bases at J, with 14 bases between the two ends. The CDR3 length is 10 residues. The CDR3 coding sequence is TGTGCCGTTCATGTGGAGGGAGCTTTCTTT. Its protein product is CAVHVEGAFF.

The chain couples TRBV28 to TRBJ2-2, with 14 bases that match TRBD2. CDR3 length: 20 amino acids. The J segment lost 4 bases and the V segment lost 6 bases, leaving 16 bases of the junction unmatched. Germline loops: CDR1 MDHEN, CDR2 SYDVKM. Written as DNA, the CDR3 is TGTGCCAGCAGCCGTTTCCCGGGACTAGCGGGAGCCATTTCCACCGGGGAGCTGTTTTTT. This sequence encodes CASSRFPGLAGAISTGELFF.

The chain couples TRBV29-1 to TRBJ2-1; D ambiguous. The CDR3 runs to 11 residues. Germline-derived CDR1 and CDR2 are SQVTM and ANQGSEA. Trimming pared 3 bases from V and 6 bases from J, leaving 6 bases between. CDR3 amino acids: CSVEFSNEQFF. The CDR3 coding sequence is TGCAGCGTTGAGTTTAGCAATGAGCAGTTCTTC.

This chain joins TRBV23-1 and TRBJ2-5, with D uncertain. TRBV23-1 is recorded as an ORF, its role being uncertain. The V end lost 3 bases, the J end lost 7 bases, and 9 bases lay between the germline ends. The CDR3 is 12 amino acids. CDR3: CASSHPERTQYF. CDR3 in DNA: TGCGCCAGCAGTCACCCGGAACGGACCCAGTACTTC.

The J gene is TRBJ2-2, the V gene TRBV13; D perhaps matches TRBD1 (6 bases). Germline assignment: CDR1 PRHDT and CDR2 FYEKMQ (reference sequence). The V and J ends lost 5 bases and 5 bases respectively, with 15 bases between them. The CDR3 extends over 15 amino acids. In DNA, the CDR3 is TGTGCCAGCAGCGTCCGGGACATGATAACCGGGGAGCTGTTTTTT. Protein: CASSVRDMITGELFF.

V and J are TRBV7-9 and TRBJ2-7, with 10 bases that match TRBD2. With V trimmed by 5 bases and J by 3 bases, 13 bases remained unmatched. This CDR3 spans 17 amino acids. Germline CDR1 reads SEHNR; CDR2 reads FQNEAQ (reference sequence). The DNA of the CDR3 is TGTGCCAGCAGCCCGCGACTAGCGGGTTTCCCCGGCTACGAGCAGTACTTC. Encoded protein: CASSPRLAGFPGYEQYF.

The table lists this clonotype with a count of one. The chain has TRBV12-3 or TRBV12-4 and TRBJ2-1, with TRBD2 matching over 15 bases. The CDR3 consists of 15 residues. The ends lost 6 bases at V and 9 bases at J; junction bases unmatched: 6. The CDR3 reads CASRGGLAGGIEQFF. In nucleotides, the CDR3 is TGTGCCAGCAGGGGGGGACTAGCGGGAGGTATTGAGCAGTTCTTC.

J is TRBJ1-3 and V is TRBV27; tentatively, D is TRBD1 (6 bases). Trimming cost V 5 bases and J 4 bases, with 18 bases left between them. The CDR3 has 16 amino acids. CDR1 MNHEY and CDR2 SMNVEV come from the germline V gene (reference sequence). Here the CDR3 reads CASSPVRGRKGNTIYF. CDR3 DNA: TGTGCCAGCAGTCCCGTCAGGGGCCGTAAGGGAAACACCATATATTTT.

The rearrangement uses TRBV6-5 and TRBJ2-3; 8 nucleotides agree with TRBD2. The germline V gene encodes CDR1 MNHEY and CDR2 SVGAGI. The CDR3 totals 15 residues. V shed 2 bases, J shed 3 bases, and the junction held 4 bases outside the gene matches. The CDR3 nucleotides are TGTGCCAGCAGTTACCGGGGGGGCTCAACAGATACGCAGTATTTT. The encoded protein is CASSYRGGSTDTQYF.

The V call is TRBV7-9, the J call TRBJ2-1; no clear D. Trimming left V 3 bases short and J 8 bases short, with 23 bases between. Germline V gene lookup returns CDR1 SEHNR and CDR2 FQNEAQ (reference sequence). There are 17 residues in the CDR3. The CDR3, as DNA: TGTGCCAGCAGCTTCCCCAGCGAAGAGGTTGCATCGGATGAGCAGTTCTTC. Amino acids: CASSFPSEEVASDEQFF.

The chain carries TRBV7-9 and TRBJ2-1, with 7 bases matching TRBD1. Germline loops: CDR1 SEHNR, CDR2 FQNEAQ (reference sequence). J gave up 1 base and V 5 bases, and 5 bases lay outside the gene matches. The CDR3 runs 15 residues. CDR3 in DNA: TGTGCCAGCAGCGTTGTACAGGGGTCCTACAATGAGCAGTTCTTC. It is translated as CASSVVQGSYNEQFF.

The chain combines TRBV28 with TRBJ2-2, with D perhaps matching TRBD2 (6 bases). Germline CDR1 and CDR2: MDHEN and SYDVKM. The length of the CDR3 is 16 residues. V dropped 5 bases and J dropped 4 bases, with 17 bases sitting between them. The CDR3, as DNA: TGTGCCAGCAGTGGCGGAGCCCTAGCGATCACCGGGGAGCTGTTTTTT. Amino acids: CASSGGALAITGELFF.